This TCR beta chain was captured by sequencing in a study of neurological immune-mediated disorders. Study information: A relapsing-remitting course was seen in about 90% of the roughly 35 multiple sclerosis patients and a secondary progressive course in 3. Notes on the study in general: In multiple sclerosis patients, the repertoire cluster was unrelated to clinical or MRI findings. Phylogenetic grouping assigned the repertoires of 18 of 34 multiple sclerosis patients to a single related-CDR3 cluster, which may represent a signature.

Germline loops: CDR1 MNHNS, CDR2 SASEGT. V was shortened by 3 bases and J by 4 bases, with 9 bases between the two germline ends. CDR3 length: 13 residues. Many counts were recorded for this clonotype. Its antigen remains unidentified. It was by 5'RACE with 10-nucleotide random UMIs that the cDNA was made. MiXCR, run by TCRdb on the 5' RACE reads, gives a single entry per CDR3 protein. The table lists 20,000 to 25,000 distinct CDR3 sequences, 17% of them singletons. The TCR was taken from a woman under 30 with multiple sclerosis. The sample was CD8+ T cells from blood. The V call is TRBV6-1, the J call TRBJ1-2; D unresolved. The CDR3 coding sequence is TGTGCCAGCAGTGATGTCCTAACCTATGGCTACACCTTC. This sequence encodes CASSDVLTYGYTF.